This T cell receptor beta chain was captured in a study of blood T cell repertoires in COVID-19. Study context: Samples of COVID-19 (acute and convalescent) were obtained from the United States, Italy and Spain. Nucleic acid was either cDNA or gDNA, and it came from T cells, B-cell-depleted T cells, or PBMCs.

The ends were cut back, 2 bases at V and 4 bases at J, with 8 bases in the middle. The CDR3 covers 13 residues. Germline CDR1 reads MDHEN; CDR2 reads SYDVKM. Authors' analysis steps: Amplification from reference gene primers served as the basis for estimated nucleated cell counts. Repertoires were generated with immunoSEQ multiplex PCR, while TCRdb's copy carries only in-frame clones and drops some. V and J calls and clone size are those listed in that table; D and trimming were worked out from the DNA. The repertoire includes some 100,000 clones, around 90% of them detected once, and roughly 8.1% sits in the top ten.

V and J are TRBV28 and TRBJ2-5, with D perhaps matching TRBD1 (5 bases). The specimen sequenced was peripheral blood. This TCR was sampled from a woman between 70 and 85 years old with acute or convalescent COVID-19. CDR3 in DNA: TGTGCCAGCAGTTTACAGGGTACAGAGACCCAGTACTTC. Amino acid sequence: CASSLQGTETQYF. Combining the CDR3 with reference TRBV28 and TRBJ2-5 gives the whole variable domain DVKVTQSSRYLVKRTGEKVFLECVQDMDHENMFWYRQDPGLGLRLIYFSYDVKMKEKGDIPEGYSVSREKKERFSLILESASTNQTSMYLCASSLQGTETQYFGPGTRLLVL.